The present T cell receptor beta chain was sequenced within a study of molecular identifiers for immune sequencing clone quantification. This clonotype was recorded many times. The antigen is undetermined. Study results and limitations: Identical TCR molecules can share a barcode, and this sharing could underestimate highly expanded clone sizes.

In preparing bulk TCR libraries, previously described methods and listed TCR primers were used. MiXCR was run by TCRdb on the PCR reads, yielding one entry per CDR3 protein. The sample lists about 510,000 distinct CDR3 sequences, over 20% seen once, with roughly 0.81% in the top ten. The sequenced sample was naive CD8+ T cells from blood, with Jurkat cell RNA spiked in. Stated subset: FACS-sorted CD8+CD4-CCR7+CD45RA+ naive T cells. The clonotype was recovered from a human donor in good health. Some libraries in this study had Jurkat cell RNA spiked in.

CDR3 protein: CASSQVTSSYEQYF. CDR3 DNA sequence: TGCGCCAGCAGCCAAGTCACCAGCTCCTACGAGCAGTACTTC. J is TRBJ2-7 and V is TRBV4-1; D is uncertain. V was shortened by 1 base and J by 0 bases, with 7 bases between the two germline ends. The germline V gene has CDR1 MGHRA and CDR2 YSYEKL. The CDR3 runs to 14 residues.